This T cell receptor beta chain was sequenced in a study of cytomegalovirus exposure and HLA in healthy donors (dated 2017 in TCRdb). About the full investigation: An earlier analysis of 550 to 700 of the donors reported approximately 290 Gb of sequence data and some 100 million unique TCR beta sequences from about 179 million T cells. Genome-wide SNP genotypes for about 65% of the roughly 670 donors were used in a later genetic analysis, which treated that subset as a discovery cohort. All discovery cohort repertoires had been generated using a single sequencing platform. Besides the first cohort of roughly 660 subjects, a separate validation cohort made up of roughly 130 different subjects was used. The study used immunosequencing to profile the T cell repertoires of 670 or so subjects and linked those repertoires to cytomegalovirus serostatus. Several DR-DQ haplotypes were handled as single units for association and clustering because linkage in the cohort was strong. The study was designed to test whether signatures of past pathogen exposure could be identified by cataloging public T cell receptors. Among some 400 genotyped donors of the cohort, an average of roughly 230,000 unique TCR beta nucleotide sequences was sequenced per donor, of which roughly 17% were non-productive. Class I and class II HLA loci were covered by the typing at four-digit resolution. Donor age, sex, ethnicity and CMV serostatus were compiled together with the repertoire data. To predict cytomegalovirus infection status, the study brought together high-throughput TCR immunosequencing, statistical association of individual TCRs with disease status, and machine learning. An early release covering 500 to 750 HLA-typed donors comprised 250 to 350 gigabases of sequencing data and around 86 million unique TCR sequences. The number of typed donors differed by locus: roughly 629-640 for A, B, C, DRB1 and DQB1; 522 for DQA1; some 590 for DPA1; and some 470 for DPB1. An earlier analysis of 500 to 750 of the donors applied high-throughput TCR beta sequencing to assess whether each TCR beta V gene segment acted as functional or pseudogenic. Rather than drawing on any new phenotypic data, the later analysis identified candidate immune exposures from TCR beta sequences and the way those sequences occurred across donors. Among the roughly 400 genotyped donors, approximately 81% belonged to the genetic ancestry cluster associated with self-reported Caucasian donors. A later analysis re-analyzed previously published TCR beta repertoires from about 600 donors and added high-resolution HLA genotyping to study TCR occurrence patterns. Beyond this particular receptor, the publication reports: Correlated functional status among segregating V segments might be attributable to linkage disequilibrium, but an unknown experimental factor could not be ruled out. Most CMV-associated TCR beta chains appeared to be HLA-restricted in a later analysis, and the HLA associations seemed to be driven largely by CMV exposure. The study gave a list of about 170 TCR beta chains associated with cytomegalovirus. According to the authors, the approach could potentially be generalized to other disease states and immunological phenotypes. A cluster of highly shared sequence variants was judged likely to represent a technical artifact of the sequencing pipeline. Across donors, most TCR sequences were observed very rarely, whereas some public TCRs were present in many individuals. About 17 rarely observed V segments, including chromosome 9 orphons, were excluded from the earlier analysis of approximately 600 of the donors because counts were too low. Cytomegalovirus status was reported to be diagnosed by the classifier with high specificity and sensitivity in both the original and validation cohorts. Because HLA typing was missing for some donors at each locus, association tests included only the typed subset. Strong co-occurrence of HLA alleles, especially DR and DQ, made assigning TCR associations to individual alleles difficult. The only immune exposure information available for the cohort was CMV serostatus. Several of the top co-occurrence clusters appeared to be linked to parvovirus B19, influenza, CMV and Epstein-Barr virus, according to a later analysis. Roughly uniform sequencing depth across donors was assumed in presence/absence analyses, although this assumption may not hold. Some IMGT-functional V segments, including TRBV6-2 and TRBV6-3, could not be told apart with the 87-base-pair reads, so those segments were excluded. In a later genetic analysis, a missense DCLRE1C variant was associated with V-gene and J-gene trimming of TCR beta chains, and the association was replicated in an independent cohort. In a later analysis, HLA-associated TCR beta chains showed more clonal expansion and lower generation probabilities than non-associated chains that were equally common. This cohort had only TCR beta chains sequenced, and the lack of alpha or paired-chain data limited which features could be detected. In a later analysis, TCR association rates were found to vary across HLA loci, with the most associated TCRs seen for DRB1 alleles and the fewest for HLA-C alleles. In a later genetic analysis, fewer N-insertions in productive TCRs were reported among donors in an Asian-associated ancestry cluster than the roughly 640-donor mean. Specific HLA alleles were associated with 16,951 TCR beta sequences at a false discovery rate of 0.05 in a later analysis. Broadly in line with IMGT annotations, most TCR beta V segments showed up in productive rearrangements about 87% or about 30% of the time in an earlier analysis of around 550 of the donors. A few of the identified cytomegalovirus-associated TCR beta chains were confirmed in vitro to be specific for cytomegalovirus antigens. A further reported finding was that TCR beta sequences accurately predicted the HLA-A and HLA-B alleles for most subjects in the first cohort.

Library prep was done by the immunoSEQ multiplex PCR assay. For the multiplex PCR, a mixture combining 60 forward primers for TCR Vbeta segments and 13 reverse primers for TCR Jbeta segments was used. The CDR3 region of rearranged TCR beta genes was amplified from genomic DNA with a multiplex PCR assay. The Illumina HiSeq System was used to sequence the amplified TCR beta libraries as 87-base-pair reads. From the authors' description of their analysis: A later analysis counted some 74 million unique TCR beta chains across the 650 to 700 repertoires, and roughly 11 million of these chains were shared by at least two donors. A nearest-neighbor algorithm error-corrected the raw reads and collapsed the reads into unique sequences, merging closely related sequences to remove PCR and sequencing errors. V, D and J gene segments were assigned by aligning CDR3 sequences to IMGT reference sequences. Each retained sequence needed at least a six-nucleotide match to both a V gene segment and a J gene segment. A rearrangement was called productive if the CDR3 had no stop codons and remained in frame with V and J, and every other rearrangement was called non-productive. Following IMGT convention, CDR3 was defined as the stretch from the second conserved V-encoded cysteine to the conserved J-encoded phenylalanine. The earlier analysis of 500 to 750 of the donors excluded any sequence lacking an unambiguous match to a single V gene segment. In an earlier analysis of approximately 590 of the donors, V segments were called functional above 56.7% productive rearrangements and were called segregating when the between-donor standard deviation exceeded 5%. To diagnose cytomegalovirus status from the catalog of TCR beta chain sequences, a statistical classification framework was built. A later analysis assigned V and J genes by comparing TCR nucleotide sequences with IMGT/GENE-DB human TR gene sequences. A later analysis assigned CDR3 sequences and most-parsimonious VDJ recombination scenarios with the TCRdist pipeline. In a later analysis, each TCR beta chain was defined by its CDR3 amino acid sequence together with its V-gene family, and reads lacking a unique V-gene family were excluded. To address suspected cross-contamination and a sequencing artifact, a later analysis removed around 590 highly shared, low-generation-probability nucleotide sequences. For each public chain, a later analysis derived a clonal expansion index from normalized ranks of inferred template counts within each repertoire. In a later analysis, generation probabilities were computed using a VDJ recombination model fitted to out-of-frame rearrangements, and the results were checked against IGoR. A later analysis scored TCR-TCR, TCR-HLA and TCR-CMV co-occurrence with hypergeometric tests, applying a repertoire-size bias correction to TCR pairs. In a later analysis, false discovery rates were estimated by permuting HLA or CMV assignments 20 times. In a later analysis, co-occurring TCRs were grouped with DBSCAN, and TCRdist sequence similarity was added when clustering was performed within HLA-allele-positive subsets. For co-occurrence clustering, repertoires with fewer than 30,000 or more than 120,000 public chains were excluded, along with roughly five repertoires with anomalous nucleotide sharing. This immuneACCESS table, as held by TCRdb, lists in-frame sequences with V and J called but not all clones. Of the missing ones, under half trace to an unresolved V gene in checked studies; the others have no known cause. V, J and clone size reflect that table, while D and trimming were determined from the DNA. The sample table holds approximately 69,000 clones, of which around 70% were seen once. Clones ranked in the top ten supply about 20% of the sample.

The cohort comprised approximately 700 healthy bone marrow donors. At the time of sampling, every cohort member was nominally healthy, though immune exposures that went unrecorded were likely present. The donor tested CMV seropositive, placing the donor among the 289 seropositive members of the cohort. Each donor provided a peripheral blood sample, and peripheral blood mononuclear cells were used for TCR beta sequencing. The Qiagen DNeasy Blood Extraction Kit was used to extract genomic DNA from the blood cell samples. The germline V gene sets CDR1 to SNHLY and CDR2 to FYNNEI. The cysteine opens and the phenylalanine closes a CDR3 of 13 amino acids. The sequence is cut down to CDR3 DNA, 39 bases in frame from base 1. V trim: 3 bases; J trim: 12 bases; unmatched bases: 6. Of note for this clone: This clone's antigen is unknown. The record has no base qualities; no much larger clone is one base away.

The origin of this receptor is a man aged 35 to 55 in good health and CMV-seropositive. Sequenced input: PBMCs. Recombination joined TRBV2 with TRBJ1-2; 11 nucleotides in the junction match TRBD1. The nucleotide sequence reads TGTGCCAGCAGTGACCAGGGGACAGGGGGTAACACCTTC. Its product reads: CASSDQGTGGNTF.